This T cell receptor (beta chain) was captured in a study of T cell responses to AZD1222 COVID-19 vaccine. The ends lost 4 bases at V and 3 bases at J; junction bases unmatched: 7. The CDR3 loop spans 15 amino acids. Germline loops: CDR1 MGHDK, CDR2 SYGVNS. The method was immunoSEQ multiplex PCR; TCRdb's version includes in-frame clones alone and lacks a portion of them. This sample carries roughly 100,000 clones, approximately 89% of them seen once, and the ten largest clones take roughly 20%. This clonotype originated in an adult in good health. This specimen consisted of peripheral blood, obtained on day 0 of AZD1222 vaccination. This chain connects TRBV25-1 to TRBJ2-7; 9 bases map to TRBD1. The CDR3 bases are TGTGCCAGCAGTGGCGGACAGGGGAGATACTACGAGCAGTACTTC. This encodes CASSGGQGRYYEQYF.